Included here is one T cell receptor (beta chain) sequence, with context. These data are taken from a study of OX40 agonist ivuxolimab in advanced cancers. In germline, CDR1 is ENHRY, CDR2 SYGVKD. The CDR3 runs to 13 residues. V was shortened by 5 bases and J by 6 bases, with 13 bases between the two germline ends. Assay: immunoSEQ multiplex PCR; the TCRdb copy retains only in-frame clones and omits some. The table has under 70,000 clones, roughly 90% seen once; the top ten hold approximately 1.1%. The chain recombines TRBV10-3 with TRBJ1-1, with a tentative D call TRBD1 (5 bases). The TCR was taken from an adult with an advanced solid tumor such as melanoma, head and neck, liver or kidney cancer. Sequenced here: CD4+ or CD8+ T cells sorted from blood, sampled in a trial of the OX40 agonist ivuxolimab. The CDR3 region has the DNA TGTGCCATCAGTCGGGACTCTGGACCTGAAGCTTTCTTT. Translated, it gives CAISRDSGPEAFF.